Below are 12 T cell receptor beta chains sequenced from a single sample in a study of OX40 agonist ivuxolimab in advanced cancers. Assay: immunoSEQ multiplex PCR; the TCRdb copy retains only in-frame clones and omits some. This table has around 80,000 clones, about 85% appearing once. Sample: CD4+ or CD8+ T cells sorted from blood, taken in a trial of the OX40 agonist ivuxolimab. The origin of the receptors is an adult with an advanced solid tumor such as melanoma, head and neck, liver or kidney cancer.

The chain is built from TRBV6-5 and TRBJ2-7, with TRBD1 matching over 10 bases. V shed 2 bases and J 3 bases; nucleotides not matched to a gene: 4. The CDR3 has 15 residues. CDR1 and CDR2 (germline): MNHEY, SVGAGI. For the CDR3, the DNA is TGTGCCAGCAGTTACCGGGACAGGGGACACTACGAGCAGTACTTC. Translated, it gives CASSYRDRGHYEQYF.

This clone was seen only once. The chain carries TRBV12-5 and TRBJ1-5, with D unclear. Germline assignment: CDR1 LGHNT and CDR2 FRNRAP. The CDR3 is 15 residues long. Trimming removed 5 bases from V and 0 bases from J, with 11 bases in between. The CDR3 loop is CASGRGGYSNQPQHF. The CDR3 DNA is TGTGCTAGTGGTCGGGGAGGTTATAGCAATCAGCCCCAGCATTTT.

The CDR3 sequence is CASSSVGQGGYEQYF. The CDR3 DNA reads as TGTGCCAGCAGCTCCGTGGGACAGGGAGGCTACGAGCAGTACTTC. J is TRBJ2-7 and V is TRBV7-9; 9 bases line up with TRBD1. Germline V CDR1 and CDR2: SEHNR, FQNEAQ (reference sequence). V was clipped by 4 bases and J by 3 bases; unmatched bases: 7. The CDR3 consists of 15 residues. The full variable domain, in which reference TRBV7-9 and TRBJ2-7 provide the parts outside the CDR3, is DTGVSQNPRHKITKRGQNVTFRCDPISEHNRLYWYRQTLGQGPEFLTYFQNEAQLEKSRLLSDRFSAERPKGSFSTLEIQRTEQGDSAMYLCASSSVGQGGYEQYFGPGTRLTVT.

This chain links TRBV19 with TRBJ1-3; 9 bases line up with TRBD1. Germline CDR1 and CDR2: LNHDA and SQIVND (reference sequence). J lost 0 bases, V lost 7 bases, and 19 bases had no gene match. The CDR3 has 20 residues. This CDR3 is CASIGTGTGSYPSSGNTIYF. CDR3 sequence (DNA): TGTGCCAGTATTGGGACCGGGACAGGGTCATACCCTAGCTCTGGAAACACCATATATTTT.

A single count supports this clone. This rearrangement joins TRBV28 to TRBJ1-5; 7 bases match TRBD1. Trimming cost V 6 bases and J 4 bases; bases outside gene matches: 12. Per the germline V gene, CDR1 is MDHEN and CDR2 is SYDVKM. CDR3 size: 16 residues. The chain's CDR3 is CASSTLTDRVNQPQHF. CDR3 sequence (DNA): TGTGCCAGCAGCACACTTACTGACAGGGTGAATCAGCCCCAGCATTTT.

The V call is TRBV6-1, the J call TRBJ2-1; D gene uncertain. The CDR3 contains 11 residues. CDR1 and CDR2 from the germline V gene are MNHNS and SASEGT. Trimming took off 5 bases at V and 3 bases at J, with 2 bases between the two ends. CDR3 nucleotide sequence: TGTGCCAGCAGTAACTACAATGAGCAGTTCTTC. Translation gives CASSNYNEQFF.

The genes are TRBV7-9 and TRBJ2-2, with unresolved D. The V and J ends lost 4 bases and 0 bases respectively, with 9 bases between them. The CDR3 spans 15 residues. Germline CDR1 SEHNR, CDR2 FQNEAQ (reference sequence). CDR3 nucleotides: TGTGCCAGCAGCTGGGGTAGGACGAACACCGGGGAGCTGTTTTTT. It is translated as CASSWGRTNTGELFF.

This chain connects TRBV9 to TRBJ2-1, with 8 bases aligning to TRBD1. The CDR3 loop spans 15 amino acids. J gave up 8 bases and V 4 bases, and 11 bases lay outside the gene matches. Germline assignment: CDR1 SGDLS and CDR2 YYNGEE. CDR3 residues: CASSHPAGGRYEQFF. In DNA form, the CDR3 reads TGTGCCAGCAGCCATCCGGCAGGGGGCCGGTATGAGCAGTTCTTC.

The chain couples TRBV28 to TRBJ1-2; D call uncertain. V was shortened by 7 bases and J by 4 bases, with 10 bases between the two germline ends. Germline-derived CDR1 and CDR2 are MDHEN and SYDVKM. This CDR3 is 12 amino acids long. For the CDR3, the DNA is TGTGCCAGCAAGGGTTTTGGCTATGGCTACACCTTC. This sequence encodes CASKGFGYGYTF.

The CDR3 sequence: CASSDERQPDSYNEQFF. The CDR3 DNA reads TGTGCCAGCAGTGATGAGAGGCAGCCAGACTCCTACAATGAGCAGTTCTTC. The genes are TRBV6-1 and TRBJ2-1; D ambiguous. The V end was cut by 3 bases, the J end by 0 bases, with 15 bases between. This CDR3 spans 17 amino acids. Germline V CDR1 and CDR2: MNHNS, SASEGT.

The rearrangement joins TRBV11-2 to TRBJ2-7; 10 bases agree with TRBD2. The V and J ends lost 2 bases and 6 bases, in that order; junction bases with no gene match: 4. From germline, CDR1 is SGHAT and CDR2 FQNNGV. The CDR3 sequence is 14 residues long. Here the CDR3 DNA reads TGTGCCAGCAGCTTAATAGCGGGAGGTGTCGAGCAGTACTTC. It translates to CASSLIAGGVEQYF. Complete variable domain (other parts from reference TRBV11-2 and TRBJ2-7): EAGVAQSPRYKIIEKRQSVAFWCNPISGHATLYWYQQILGQGPKLLIQFQNNGVVDDSQLPKDRFSAERLKGVDSTLKIQPAKLEDSAVYLCASSLIAGGVEQYFGPGTRLTVT.

This rearrangement joins TRBV11-1 to TRBJ2-7; D is unclear. The CDR3 is 15 amino acids. The germline gives CDR1 SGHAT, CDR2 FQDESV (reference sequence). V lost 2 bases to trimming and J lost 0 bases, with 11 bases between them. The CDR3 bases are TGTGCCAGCAGCTTAAGTGGTCACAACTCCTACGAGCAGTACTTC. Translating it yields CASSLSGHNSYEQYF.